Sequencing of this T cell receptor beta chain was carried out in a study of blood T cell repertoires in COVID-19. Trimming cost V 0 bases and J 7 bases; bases outside gene matches: 9. CDR3 length equals 15 residues. Per germline, CDR1 MNHEY and CDR2 SVGAGI. Generated by immunoSEQ multiplex PCR, the TCRdb table keeps only in-frame clones and is missing some. The sample contains over 120,000 clones, around 86% of which appear only once. Participant-reported clinical history was the basis for cohort assignment. The sequenced sample consisted of PBMCs or T cells enriched from blood (not recorded which). The gene calls are TRBV6-5 and TRBJ2-7, with TRBD1 identical over 7 bases. The TCR originated in a man aged 45-60 years who had recovered from COVID-19. The CDR3 spells CASSYSAGRGWEQYF. Written as DNA, the CDR3 is TGTGCCAGCAGTTACTCGGCGGGCAGGGGGTGGGAGCAGTACTTC.